These 23 T cell receptor beta chains were sequenced from one sample in a study of cytomegalovirus exposure and HLA in healthy donors (dated 2017 in TCRdb). Receptor amplification or capture employed the immunoSEQ multiplex PCR assay. The multiplex PCR relied on a mix of 60 forward primers for TCR Vbeta segments and 13 reverse primers for TCR Jbeta segments. TCRdb stores this immuneACCESS table with in-frame sequences only. Part of the clones is absent; in the studies checked, under half of the shortfall reflects unresolved V genes, and no reason is known for the rest. In this sample the table shows under 250,000 clones, roughly 78% of which occur a single time. The ten biggest clones cover less than 0.6% of the sample. The sample taken for sequencing was PBMCs. The receptors were sampled from a boy under 18 in good health and CMV-seronegative.

The CDR3 spells CASRKTSGISTDTQYF. In DNA, the CDR3 is TGCGCCAGCAGAAAGACTAGCGGGATAAGCACAGATACGCAGTATTTT. The chain carries TRBV10-2 and TRBJ2-3; 11 bases agree with TRBD2. The CDR3 consists of 16 residues. After removal of 6 bases from V and 0 bases from J, the junction contained 5 bases not matched to a gene. Germline V gene sequence: CDR1 WSHSY, CDR2 SAAADI.

This chain links TRBV6-1 with TRBJ2-5; TRBD1 is a possible D gene (5 bases). V was trimmed by 3 bases and J by 0 bases, leaving 11 bases between them. This CDR3 region has 15 residues. Germline V gene data show CDR1 as MNHNS and CDR2 as SASEGT. CDR3 residues: CASSDPTEYQETQYF. CDR3 nucleotides: TGTGCCAGCAGTGACCCGACAGAATACCAAGAGACCCAGTACTTC.

V and J are TRBV10-1 and TRBJ1-6; D unclear. The CDR3 is made up of 15 amino acids. Germline CDR1 WNHNN, CDR2 SYGVQD (reference sequence). Trimming left V 0 bases short and J 7 bases short, with 10 bases between. CDR3: CASSESGSWNSPLHF. CDR3 DNA sequence: TGCGCCAGCAGTGAGTCCGGGAGTTGGAATTCACCCCTCCACTTT.

The rearrangement uses TRBV7-7 and TRBJ2-7, with 12 bases aligning to TRBD2. Germline CDR1 SSHAT, CDR2 FNYEAQ (reference sequence). The CDR3 totals 14 residues. V shed 6 bases and J 6 bases; nucleotides not matched to a gene: 6. In DNA form, the CDR3 reads TGTGCCAGCAGTCCTAGCGGGAGGGCCCTCGAGCAGTACTTC. Translating gives CASSPSGRALEQYF. The full variable domain, completed using reference TRBV7-7 and TRBJ2-7, is GAGVSQSPRYKVTKRGQDVTLRCDPISSHATLYWYQQALGQGPEFLTYFNYEAQPDKSGLPSDRFSAERPEGSISTLTIQRTEQRDSAMYRCASSPSGRALEQYFGPGTRLTVT.

The V gene is TRBV5-6, the J gene TRBJ1-4, with 11 bases aligning to TRBD1. Germline V gene lookup returns CDR1 SGHDT and CDR2 YYEEEE. V dropped 4 bases and J dropped 12; count of bases not matched to a gene: 8. The CDR3 is 14 amino acids. DNA of the CDR3: TGTGCCAGCAGCGGAGGACAGGGGGCTGGGGAACTGTTTTTT. Translation: CASSGGQGAGELFF.

This chain connects TRBV6-5 to TRBJ2-3; D might be TRBD1 (5 bases). CDR1 MNHEY and CDR2 SVGAGI come from the germline V gene. V was cut by 10 bases and J by 0 bases, with 14 bases left in between. CDR3 length: 14 amino acids. CDR3 nucleotide sequence: TGTGCCACCAAAAGGGCAGGGAGCACAGATACGCAGTATTTT. Amino acids: CATKRAGSTDTQYF.

The CDR3 reads CASSYPLTTGIHEQYF. The CDR3 bases are TGTGCCAGCAGTTATCCCCTTACTACAGGGATCCACGAGCAGTACTTC. V and J are TRBV6-5 and TRBJ2-7, with D perhaps matching TRBD1 (6 bases). The CDR3 is made up of 16 amino acids. Germline CDR1 MNHEY, CDR2 SVGAGI. The V gene lost 3 bases and the J gene lost 5 bases, with 20 bases spanning the gap.

Notes on this clone: At one end the junction does not follow the germline gene, possibly because of a read error. CDR3 protein: CSSSSSVWADYSNQPQHF. CDR3 DNA: TGTTCCAGCAGCTCCTCCGTGTGGGCCGATTATAGCAATCAGCCCCAGCATTTT. This chain joins TRBV7-9 and TRBJ1-5; D remains ambiguous. Germline assignment: CDR1 SEHNR and CDR2 FQNEAQ (reference sequence). The CDR3 is 18 residues long.

The J gene is TRBJ2-1, the V gene TRBV2; 7 bases fit TRBD2. Germline V CDR1 and CDR2: SNHLY, FYNNEI. The trim removed 6 bases at V and 0 bases at J, leaving 5 bases unmatched. The CDR3 has 15 amino acids. This CDR3 is CASSELANSYNEQFF. The CDR3 coding sequence is TGTGCCAGCAGCGAACTAGCGAACTCCTACAATGAGCAGTTCTTC.

The chain links TRBV19 to TRBJ2-1; no definite D call. V lost 6 bases to trimming and J lost 0 bases, with 12 bases between them. The V gene's germline CDR1 is LNHDA and CDR2 SQIVND (reference sequence). The CDR3 runs to 15 residues. DNA for the CDR3: TGTGCCAGTAGCATACTACCTAGCTCCTACAATGAGCAGTTCTTC. Its translation: CASSILPSSYNEQFF. Full variable domain (outside the CDR3, taken from reference TRBV19 and TRBJ2-1): DGGITQSPKYLFRKEGQNVTLSCEQNLNHDAMYWYRQDPGQGLRLIYYSQIVNDFQKGDIAEGYSVSREKKESFPLTVTSAQKNPTAFYLCASSILPSSYNEQFFGPGTRLTVL.

The sample holds a few counts of this clone. As DNA, the CDR3 is TGTGCCAGCAGCGTAACCGTTAGCGGGAGGTTGTACTTC. This sequence encodes CASSVTVSGRLYF. V usage is TRBV9 and J usage is TRBJ2-5; 10 bases map to TRBD2. The CDR3 has 13 amino acids. The ends lost 1 base at V and 13 bases at J; junction bases unmatched: 7. The germline V gene has CDR1 SGDLS and CDR2 YYNGEE. The full variable domain, completed using reference TRBV9 and TRBJ2-5, is DSGVTQTPKHLITATGQRVTLRCSPRSGDLSVYWYQQSLDQGLQFLIQYYNGEERAKGNILERFSAQQFPDLHSELNLSSLELGDSALYFCASSVTVSGRLYFGPGTRLLVL.

The genes are TRBV19 and TRBJ1-2; a weak D match, TRBD1 (6 bases). Germline assignment: CDR1 LNHDA and CDR2 SQIVND (reference sequence). Deletions cut 4 bases from V and 5 bases from J, with 14 bases between. This CDR3 comprises 14 residues. CDR3 amino acids: CASSTQGIGYGYTF. Here the CDR3 DNA reads TGTGCCAGTAGTACCCAGGGGATAGGATATGGCTACACCTTC.

Comment on this clone: Its ends do not fully match the called genes, so a read error is possible. The chain employs TRBV30 and TRBJ2-1; the D gene is possibly TRBD1 (5 bases). Germline CDR1 reads GTSNPN; CDR2 reads SVGIG (reference sequence). The CDR3 runs 11 residues. The DNA for the CDR3 is TGTGCCTGGAGTGTAAGCAGGGTGCTTCTCTTC. Translated, it gives CAWSVSRVLLF.

The rearrangement links TRBV30 to TRBJ2-7; maybe TRBD1 (6 bases). The germline V and J ends were trimmed by 1 base and 0 bases, with 13 bases remaining between them. Germline V gene sequence: CDR1 GTSNPN, CDR2 SVGIG (reference sequence). CDR3 length equals 15 residues. CDR3 DNA: TGTGCCTGGAGTGGGGGGACGGACAGCTCCTACGAGCAGTACTTC. Protein sequence: CAWSGGTDSSYEQYF. The full variable domain, in which reference TRBV30 and TRBJ2-7 provide the parts outside the CDR3, is SQTIHQWPATLVQPVGSPLSLECTVEGTSNPNLYWYRQAAGRGLQLLFYSVGIGQISSEVPQNLSASRPQDRQFILSSKKLLLSDSGFYLCAWSGGTDSSYEQYFGPGTRLTVT.

The chain uses TRBV21-1 and TRBJ1-3; the table assigns TRBD1, which was not confirmed against the DNA. TRBV21-1 is a listed pseudogene. The CDR3 contains 15 residues. The CDR3 nucleotides read TGTGCCAGCAGCTGCCGGGACAGCTCTGGAAACACCATATATTTT. Encoded protein: CASSCRDSSGNTIYF.

The chain carries TRBV2 and TRBJ2-3, with D possibly matching TRBD2 (6 bases). The germline gives CDR1 SNHLY, CDR2 FYNNEI. V gave up 6 bases and J gave up 9 bases, with 19 bases separating them. The CDR3 is 14 amino acids. CDR3 DNA: TGTGCCAGCAGCGCTACGGGACTTCTCCAGACGCAGTATTTT. Protein sequence: CASSATGLLQTQYF.

J is TRBJ2-2 and V is TRBV29-1; 10 nucleotides align to TRBD2. The CDR3 contains 15 residues. V was clipped by 7 bases and J by 4 bases; unmatched bases: 9. The germline V gene encodes CDR1 SQVTM and CDR2 ANQGSEA. In DNA form, the CDR3 reads TGCAGCGCCTCGCAGCGGGAGGGCCCCACCGGGGAGCTGTTTTTT. It codes for CSASQREGPTGELFF.

The rearrangement uses TRBV11-2 and TRBJ1-1; D call uncertain. Germline V lookup: CDR1 SGHAT, CDR2 FQNNGV. Trimming took off 5 bases at V and 2 bases at J, with 6 bases between the two ends. The CDR3 contains 12 residues. The CDR3 nucleotides read TGTGCCAGCAGCCCTCCCAACACTGAAGCTTTCTTT. This translates into CASSPPNTEAFF.

The genes are TRBV4-1 and TRBJ2-7, with 8 bases that match TRBD1. CDR1 and CDR2 from the germline V gene are MGHRA and YSYEKL. Trimming removed 5 bases from V and 4 bases from J; junction bases left unmatched: 10. CDR3 length equals 15 residues. The CDR3: CASSYRTGKTYEQYF. In DNA form, the CDR3 reads TGCGCCAGCAGCTACCGGACAGGGAAAACTTACGAGCAGTACTTC.

The CDR3 DNA follows: TGCGCCAGCAGCTTGGGTCAGGGGAACGGGGCCAACGTCCTGACTTTC. Translating it yields CASSLGQGNGANVLTF. The rearrangement uses TRBV5-1 and TRBJ2-6, with D tentatively TRBD1 (6 bases). Trimming removed 0 bases from V and 4 bases from J, with 11 bases in between. The length of the CDR3 is 16 residues. Germline V gene sequence: CDR1 SGHRS, CDR2 YFSETQ. Variable domain in full (rest from reference TRBV5-1 and TRBJ2-6): KAGVTQTPRYLIKTRGQQVTLSCSPISGHRSVSWYQQTPGQGLQFLFEYFSETQRNKGNFPGRFSGRQFSNSRSEMNVSTLELGDSALYLCASSLGQGNGANVLTFGAGSRLTVL.

The chain employs TRBV12-5 and TRBJ1-1; 7 nucleotides align to TRBD1. The length of the CDR3 is 12 residues. After removal of 4 bases from V and 6 bases from J, the junction contained 2 bases not matched to a gene. Germline values: CDR1 LGHNT, CDR2 FRNRAP. The CDR3 loop is CASGSRGSEAFF. The CDR3 nucleotides read TGTGCTAGTGGTTCCAGGGGGTCTGAAGCTTTCTTT.

The chain links TRBV5-4 to TRBJ2-1, with D perhaps matching TRBD2 (6 bases). The CDR3 contains 15 residues. Germline lookup yields CDR1 SGHNT and CDR2 YYREEE (reference sequence). V was cut by 4 bases and J by 7 bases, with 18 bases left in between. The CDR3, as DNA: TGTGCCAGCAGCCCGAGCGGGCCGAGTAAGAATGAGCAGTTCTTC. Translating gives CASSPSGPSKNEQFF.

This sequence joins TRBV18 and TRBJ1-4; TRBD1 is a possible D gene (6 bases). The V end was cut by 1 base, the J end by 4 bases, with 13 bases between. This CDR3 has 16 residues. Germline CDR1 is KGHSH and CDR2 is LQKENI. CDR3 in amino acids: CASSPLQGQLNEKLFF. For the CDR3, the DNA is TGTGCCAGCTCACCACTCCAAGGACAGCTTAATGAAAAACTGTTTTTT.